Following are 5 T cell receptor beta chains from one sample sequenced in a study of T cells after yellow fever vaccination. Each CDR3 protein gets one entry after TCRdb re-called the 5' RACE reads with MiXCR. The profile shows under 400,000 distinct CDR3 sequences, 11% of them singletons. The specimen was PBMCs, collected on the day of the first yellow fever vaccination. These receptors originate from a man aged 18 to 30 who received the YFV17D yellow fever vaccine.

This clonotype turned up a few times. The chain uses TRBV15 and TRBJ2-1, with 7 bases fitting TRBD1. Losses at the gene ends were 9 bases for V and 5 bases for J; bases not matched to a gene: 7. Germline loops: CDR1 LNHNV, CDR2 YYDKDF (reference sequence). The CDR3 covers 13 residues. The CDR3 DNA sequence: TGTGCCACACGACAGGGCCGGAACAATGAGCAGTTCTTC. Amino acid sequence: CATRQGRNNEQFF.

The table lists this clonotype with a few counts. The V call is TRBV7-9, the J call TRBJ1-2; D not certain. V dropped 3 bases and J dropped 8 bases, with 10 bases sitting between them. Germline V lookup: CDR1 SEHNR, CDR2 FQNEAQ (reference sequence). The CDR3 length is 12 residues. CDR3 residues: CASSFRGSGYTF. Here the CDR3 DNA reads TGTGCCAGCAGCTTCAGAGGGAGCGGCTACACCTTC.

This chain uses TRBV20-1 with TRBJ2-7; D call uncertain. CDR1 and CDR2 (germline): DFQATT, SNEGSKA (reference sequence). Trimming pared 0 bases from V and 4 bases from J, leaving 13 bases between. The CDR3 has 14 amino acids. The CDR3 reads CSARDRQSGYEQYF. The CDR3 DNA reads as TGCAGTGCTAGAGATCGGCAGTCTGGGTACGAGCAGTACTTC.

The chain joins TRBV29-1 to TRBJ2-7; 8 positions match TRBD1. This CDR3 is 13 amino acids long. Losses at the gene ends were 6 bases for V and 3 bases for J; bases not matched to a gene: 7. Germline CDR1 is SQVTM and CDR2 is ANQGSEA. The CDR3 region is CSVTQGAGYEQYF. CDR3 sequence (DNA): TGCAGCGTCACCCAGGGGGCGGGCTACGAGCAGTACTTC.

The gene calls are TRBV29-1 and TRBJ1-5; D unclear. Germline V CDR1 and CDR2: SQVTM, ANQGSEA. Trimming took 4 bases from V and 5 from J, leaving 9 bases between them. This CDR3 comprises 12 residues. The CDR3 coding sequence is TGCAGCGTTGCGGACTTCCATCAGCCCCAGCATTTT. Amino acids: CSVADFHQPQHF.